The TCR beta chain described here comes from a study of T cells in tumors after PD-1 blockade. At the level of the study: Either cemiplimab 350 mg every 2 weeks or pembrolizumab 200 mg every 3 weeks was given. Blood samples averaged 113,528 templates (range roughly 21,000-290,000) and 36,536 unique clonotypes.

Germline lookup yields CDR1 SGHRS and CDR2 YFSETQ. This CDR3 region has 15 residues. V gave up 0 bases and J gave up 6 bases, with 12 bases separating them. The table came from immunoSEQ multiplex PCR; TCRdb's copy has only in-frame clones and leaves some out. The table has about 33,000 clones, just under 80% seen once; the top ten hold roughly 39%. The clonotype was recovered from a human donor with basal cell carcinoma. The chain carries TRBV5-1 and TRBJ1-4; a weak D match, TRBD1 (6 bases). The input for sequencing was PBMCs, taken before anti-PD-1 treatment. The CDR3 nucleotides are TGCGCCAGCAGCTTGGAAGGCAGGGGCTATGAAAAACTGTTTTTT. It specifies CASSLEGRGYEKLFF.